This T cell receptor beta chain was profiled in a study of CD8 T cells in ankylosing spondylitis. Study-wide results and limits: In ankylosing spondylitis blood, a motif of roughly 8 highly homologous TCR beta variants appeared characteristic. Some motif variants were previously reported in reactive arthritis synovial fluid and blood. Reportedly, significant enrichment of disease-linked clones occurred in matched ankylosing spondylitis synovial fluid.

In regard to this clonotype: Its target is unknown.

J lost 3 bases, V lost 7 bases, and 7 bases had no gene match. This CDR3 has 14 amino acids. A single record per CDR3 protein comes from TCRdb applying MiXCR to the 5' RACE reads. Altogether 470,000 or so distinct CDR3 sequences are present, 25% to 30% being singletons, with the ten largest covering about 0.92%. Sequenced material: blood, either unsorted or a sorted T cell fraction (not recorded which). V usage is TRBV12-3 or TRBV12-4 and J usage is TRBJ1-2; 8 bases line up with TRBD1. This sequence originates from a male donor with ankylosing spondylitis. CDR3 bases: TGTGCCAGCACCCCGGACAGGGATGACTATGGCTACACCTTC. Translation gives CASTPDRDDYGYTF.